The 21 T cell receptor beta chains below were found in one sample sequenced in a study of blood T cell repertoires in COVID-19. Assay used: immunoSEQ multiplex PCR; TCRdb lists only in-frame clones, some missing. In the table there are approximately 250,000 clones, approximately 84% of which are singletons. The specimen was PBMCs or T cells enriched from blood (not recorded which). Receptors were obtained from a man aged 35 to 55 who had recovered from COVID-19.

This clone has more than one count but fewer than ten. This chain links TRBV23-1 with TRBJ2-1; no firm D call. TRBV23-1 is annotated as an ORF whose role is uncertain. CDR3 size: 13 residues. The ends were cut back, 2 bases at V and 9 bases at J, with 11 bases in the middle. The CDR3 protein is CASSQAEALEQFF. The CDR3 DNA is TGCGCCAGCAGTCAAGCGGAAGCCCTTGAGCAGTTCTTC.

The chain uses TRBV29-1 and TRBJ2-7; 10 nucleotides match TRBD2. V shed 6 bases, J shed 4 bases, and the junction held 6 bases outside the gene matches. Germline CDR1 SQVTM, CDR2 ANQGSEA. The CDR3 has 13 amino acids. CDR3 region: CSVLAGETYEQYF. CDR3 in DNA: TGCAGCGTCCTAGCGGGAGAAACGTACGAGCAGTACTTC.

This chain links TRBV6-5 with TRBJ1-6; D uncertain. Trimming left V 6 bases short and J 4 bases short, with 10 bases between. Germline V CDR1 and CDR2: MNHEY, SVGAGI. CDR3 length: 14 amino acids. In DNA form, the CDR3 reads TGTGCCAGCAGCCCCCAGAGGTATAATTCACCCCTCCACTTT. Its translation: CASSPQRYNSPLHF.

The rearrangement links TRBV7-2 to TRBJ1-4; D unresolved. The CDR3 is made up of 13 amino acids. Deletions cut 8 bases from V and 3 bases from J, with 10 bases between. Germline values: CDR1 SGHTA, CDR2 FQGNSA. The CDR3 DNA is TGTGCCAGCCTGAGGGCCTCTAATGAAAAACTGTTTTTT. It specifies CASLRASNEKLFF.

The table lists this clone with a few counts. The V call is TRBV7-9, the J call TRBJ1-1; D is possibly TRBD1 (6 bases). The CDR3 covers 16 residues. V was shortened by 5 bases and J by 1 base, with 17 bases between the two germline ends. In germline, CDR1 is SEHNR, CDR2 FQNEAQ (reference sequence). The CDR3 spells CASSPTGAGANTEAFF. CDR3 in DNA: TGTGCCAGCAGCCCTACTGGGGCGGGGGCGAACACTGAAGCTTTCTTT.

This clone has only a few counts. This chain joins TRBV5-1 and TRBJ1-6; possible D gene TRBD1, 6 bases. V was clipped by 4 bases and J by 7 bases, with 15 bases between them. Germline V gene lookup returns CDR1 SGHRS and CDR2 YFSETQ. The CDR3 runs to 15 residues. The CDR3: CASSPRQDENSPLHF. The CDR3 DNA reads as TGCGCCAGCAGCCCAAGACAGGACGAGAATTCACCCCTCCACTTT.

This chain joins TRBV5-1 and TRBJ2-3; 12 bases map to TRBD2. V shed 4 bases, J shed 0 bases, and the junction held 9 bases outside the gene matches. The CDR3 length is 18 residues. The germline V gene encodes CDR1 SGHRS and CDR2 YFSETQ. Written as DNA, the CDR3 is TGCGCCAGCAGCAATAAGACTAGCGGGAGCGCTAGCACAGATACGCAGTATTTT. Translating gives CASSNKTSGSASTDTQYF. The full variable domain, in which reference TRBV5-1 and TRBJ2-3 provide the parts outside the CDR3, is KAGVTQTPRYLIKTRGQQVTLSCSPISGHRSVSWYQQTPGQGLQFLFEYFSETQRNKGNFPGRFSGRQFSNSRSEMNVSTLELGDSALYLCASSNKTSGSASTDTQYFGPGTRLTVL.

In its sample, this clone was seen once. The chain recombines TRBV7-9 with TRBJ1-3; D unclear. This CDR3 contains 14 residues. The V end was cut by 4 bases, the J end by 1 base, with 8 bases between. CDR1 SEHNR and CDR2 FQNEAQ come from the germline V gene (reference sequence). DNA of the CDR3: TGTGCCAGCAGCTCCGCAGGTTCTGGAAACACCATATATTTT. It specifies CASSSAGSGNTIYF. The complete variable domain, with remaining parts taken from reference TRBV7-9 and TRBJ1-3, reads DTGVSQNPRHKITKRGQNVTFRCDPISEHNRLYWYRQTLGQGPEFLTYFQNEAQLEKSRLLSDRFSAERPKGSFSTLEIQRTEQGDSAMYLCASSSAGSGNTIYFGEGSWLTVV.

The CDR3 DNA sequence: TGTGCCAGCAGTTCCTCGCGGGTGGGGAACACCGGGGAGCTGTTTTTT. Translation: CASSSSRVGNTGELFF. The chain has TRBV6-6 and TRBJ2-2; possibly TRBD2 for D (5 bases). This CDR3 comprises 16 residues. The V end was cut by 4 bases, the J end by 1 base, with 13 bases between. Germline CDR1 MNHNY, CDR2 SVGAGI (reference sequence).

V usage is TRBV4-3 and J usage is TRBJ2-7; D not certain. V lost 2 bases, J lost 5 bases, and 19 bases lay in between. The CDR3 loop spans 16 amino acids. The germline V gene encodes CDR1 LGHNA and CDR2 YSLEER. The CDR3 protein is CASSQSGPPAAHEQYF. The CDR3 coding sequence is TGCGCCAGCAGCCAATCTGGGCCTCCGGCTGCCCACGAGCAGTACTTC.

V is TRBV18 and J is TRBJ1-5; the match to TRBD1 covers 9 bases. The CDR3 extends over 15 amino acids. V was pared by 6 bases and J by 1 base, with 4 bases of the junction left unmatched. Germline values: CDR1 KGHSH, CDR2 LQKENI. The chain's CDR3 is CASSRDRVSNQPQHF. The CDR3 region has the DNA TGTGCCAGCTCTCGGGACAGGGTAAGCAATCAGCCCCAGCATTTT.

The chain's CDR3 is CASSRDRGYTF. DNA for the CDR3: TGTGCCAGCAGCAGAGACAGAGGCTACACCTTC. J is TRBJ1-2 and V is TRBV3-1 (or the pseudogene TRBV3-2), with TRBD1 as a possible D gene (5 bases). The germline CDR1 and CDR2 sequences are LGHDT and YNNKEL (reference sequence). Trimming took off 5 bases at V and 8 bases at J, with 9 bases between the two ends. The CDR3 totals 11 residues.

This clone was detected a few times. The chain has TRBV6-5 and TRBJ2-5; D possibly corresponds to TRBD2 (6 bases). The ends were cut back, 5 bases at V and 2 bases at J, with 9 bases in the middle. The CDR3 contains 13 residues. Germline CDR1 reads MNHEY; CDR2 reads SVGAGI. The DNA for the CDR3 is TGTGCCAGCAGTCTGGACTATCAAGAGACCCAGTACTTC. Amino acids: CASSLDYQETQYF.

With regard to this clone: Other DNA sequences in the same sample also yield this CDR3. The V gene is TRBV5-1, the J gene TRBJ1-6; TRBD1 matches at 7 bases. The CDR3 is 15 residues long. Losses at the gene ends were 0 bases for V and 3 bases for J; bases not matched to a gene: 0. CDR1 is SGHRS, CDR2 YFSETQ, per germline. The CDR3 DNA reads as TGCGCCAGCAGCTTGGGGGACAGCTATAATTCACCCCTCCACTTT. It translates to CASSLGDSYNSPLHF.

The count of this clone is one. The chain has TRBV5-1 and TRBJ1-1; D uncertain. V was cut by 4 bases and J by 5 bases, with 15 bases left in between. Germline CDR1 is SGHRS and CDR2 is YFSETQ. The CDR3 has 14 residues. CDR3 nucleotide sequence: TGCGCCAGCAGCCCGGGTCAACCCCCTACTGAAGCTTTCTTT. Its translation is CASSPGQPPTEAFF.

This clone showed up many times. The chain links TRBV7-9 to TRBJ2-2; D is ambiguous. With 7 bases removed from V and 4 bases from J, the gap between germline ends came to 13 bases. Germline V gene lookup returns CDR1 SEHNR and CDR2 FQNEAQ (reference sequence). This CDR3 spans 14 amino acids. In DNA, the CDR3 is TGTGCCAGCACCAGATACGAGTTCACCGGGGAGCTGTTTTTT. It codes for CASTRYEFTGELFF.

The CDR3 protein is CASSIGTGPYNEQFF. In DNA, the CDR3 is TGTGCCAGTAGTATTGGGACAGGGCCCTACAATGAGCAGTTCTTC. The chain uses TRBV19 and TRBJ2-1, with 9 bases identical to TRBD1. The trim removed 3 bases at V and 2 bases at J, leaving 2 bases unmatched. The CDR3 has 15 amino acids. Looked up from germline, CDR1 is LNHDA and CDR2 is SQIVND (reference sequence).

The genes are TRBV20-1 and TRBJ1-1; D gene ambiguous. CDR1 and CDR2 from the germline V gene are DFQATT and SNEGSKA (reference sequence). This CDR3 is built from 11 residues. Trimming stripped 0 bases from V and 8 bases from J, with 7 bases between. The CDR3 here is CSARDRREAFF. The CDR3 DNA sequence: TGCAGTGCTAGAGATAGGAGAGAAGCTTTCTTT.

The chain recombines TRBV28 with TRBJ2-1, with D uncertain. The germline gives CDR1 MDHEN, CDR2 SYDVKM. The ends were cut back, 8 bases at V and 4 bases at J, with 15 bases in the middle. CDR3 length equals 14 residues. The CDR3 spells CASLAGLSYNEQFF. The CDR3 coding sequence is TGTGCCAGCCTTGCCGGTTTGTCATACAATGAGCAGTTCTTC.

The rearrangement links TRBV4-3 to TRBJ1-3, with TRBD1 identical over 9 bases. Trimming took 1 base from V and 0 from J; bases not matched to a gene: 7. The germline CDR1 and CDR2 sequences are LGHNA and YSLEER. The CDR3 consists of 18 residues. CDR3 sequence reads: CASSQGAPGQGSGNTIYF. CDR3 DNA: TGCGCCAGCAGCCAAGGTGCCCCGGGACAGGGCTCTGGAAACACCATATATTTT.

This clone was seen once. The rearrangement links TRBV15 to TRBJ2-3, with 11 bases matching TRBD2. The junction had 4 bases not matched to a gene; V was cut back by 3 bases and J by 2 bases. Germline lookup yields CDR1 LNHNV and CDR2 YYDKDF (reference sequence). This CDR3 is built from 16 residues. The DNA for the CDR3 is TGTGCCACCAGCAGGGGGACTAGCGGCCTCACAGATACGCAGTATTTT. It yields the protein CATSRGTSGLTDTQYF.